The rows below give T cell receptor beta chains drawn from one sample of a study of cytomegalovirus exposure and HLA in healthy donors. The repertoire was sequenced with immunoSEQ multiplex PCR; TCRdb's copy has only in-frame clones and lacks some. The data hold roughly 120,000 clones, with roughly 94% observed a single time. Specimen: PBMCs. The source of these receptors is a woman in her late teens or twenties in good health and CMV-seronegative. CDR3s include the opening cysteine and the closing phenylalanine or tryptophan. The order of the fields is J gene, clone size, V gene, D gene, CDR3 length, CDR3 protein, CDR3 DNA. The D gene is left open where the match is weak. Part of the rows lack a size; the others show once, few, many or a class for expanded clones.

j_call: TRBJ1-2; clone_size: few; v_call: TRBV6-5; d_call: TRBD1; cdr3_length: 14; cdr3_aa: CASSRGQGGYGYTF; cdr3_nt: TGTGCCAGCAGTCGGGGACAGGGAGGCTATGGCTACACCTTC
j_call: TRBJ2-7; clone_size: -; v_call: TRBV10-1; d_call: -; cdr3_length: 13; cdr3_aa: CASSESSQDEQYF; cdr3_nt: TGCGCCAGCAGTGAGTCAAGCCAGGACGAGCAGTACTTC
j_call: TRBJ2-7; clone_size: -; v_call: TRBV5-4; d_call: -; cdr3_length: 14; cdr3_aa: CASSLGGGGYEQYF; cdr3_nt: TGTGCCAGCAGCTTGGGGGGAGGCGGATACGAGCAGTACTTC
j_call: TRBJ2-1; clone_size: -; v_call: TRBV28; d_call: -; cdr3_length: 16; cdr3_aa: CASLLGAYGENNEQFF; cdr3_nt: TGTGCCAGCTTACTGGGGGCGTACGGGGAAAACAATGAGCAGTTCTTC
j_call: TRBJ1-1; clone_size: -; v_call: TRBV29-1; d_call: TRBD1; cdr3_length: 15; cdr3_aa: CSVEDGTAMNTEAFF; cdr3_nt: TGCAGCGTTGAAGATGGGACAGCCATGAACACTGAAGCTTTCTTT
j_call: TRBJ2-7; clone_size: -; v_call: TRBV7-9; d_call: TRBD2; cdr3_length: 17; cdr3_aa: CASSPAGTSGSSTEQYF; cdr3_nt: TGTGCCAGCAGCCCAGCCGGGACTAGCGGGAGTTCAACCGAGCAGTACTTC
j_call: TRBJ2-3; clone_size: -; v_call: TRBV28; d_call: TRBD2; cdr3_length: 14; cdr3_aa: CASEPGTSGDTQYF; cdr3_nt: TGTGCCAGCGAACCCGGGACTAGCGGAGATACGCAGTATTTT
j_call: TRBJ2-1; clone_size: -; v_call: TRBV7-9; d_call: TRBD2; cdr3_length: 16; cdr3_aa: CASSSQIAGAYNEQFF; cdr3_nt: TGTGCCAGCAGCTCCCAAATAGCGGGAGCCTACAATGAGCAGTTCTTC
j_call: TRBJ2-1; clone_size: -; v_call: TRBV7-3; d_call: TRBD1; cdr3_length: 13; cdr3_aa: CASSSTGGGEQFF; cdr3_nt: TGTGCCAGCAGCTCTACAGGGGGTGGTGAGCAGTTCTTC
j_call: TRBJ1-3; clone_size: -; v_call: TRBV2; d_call: TRBD1; cdr3_length: 20; cdr3_aa: CASRSLKYPGQGSTGNTIYF; cdr3_nt: TGTGCCAGCAGAAGCTTAAAGTACCCCGGACAGGGCTCTACTGGAAACACCATATATTTT
j_call: TRBJ1-1; clone_size: -; v_call: TRBV5-1; d_call: -; cdr3_length: 15; cdr3_aa: CASSFSNERATEAFF; cdr3_nt: TGCGCCAGCAGCTTTTCCAACGAGAGGGCCACTGAAGCTTTCTTT
j_call: TRBJ1-1; clone_size: -; v_call: TRBV18; d_call: -; cdr3_length: 13; cdr3_aa: CASSADRNTEAFF; cdr3_nt: TGTGCCAGCTCAGCAGACAGGAACACTGAAGCTTTCTTT
j_call: TRBJ1-5; clone_size: -; v_call: TRBV6-5; d_call: -; cdr3_length: 13; cdr3_aa: CASSTQTGQPQHF; cdr3_nt: TGTGCCAGCAGTACACAGACGGGACAGCCCCAGCATTTT
j_call: TRBJ1-2; clone_size: -; v_call: TRBV28; d_call: TRBD1; cdr3_length: 16; cdr3_aa: CASSSGQDHHHYGYTF; cdr3_nt: TGTGCCAGCAGCTCCGGACAGGACCACCATCACTATGGCTACACCTTC